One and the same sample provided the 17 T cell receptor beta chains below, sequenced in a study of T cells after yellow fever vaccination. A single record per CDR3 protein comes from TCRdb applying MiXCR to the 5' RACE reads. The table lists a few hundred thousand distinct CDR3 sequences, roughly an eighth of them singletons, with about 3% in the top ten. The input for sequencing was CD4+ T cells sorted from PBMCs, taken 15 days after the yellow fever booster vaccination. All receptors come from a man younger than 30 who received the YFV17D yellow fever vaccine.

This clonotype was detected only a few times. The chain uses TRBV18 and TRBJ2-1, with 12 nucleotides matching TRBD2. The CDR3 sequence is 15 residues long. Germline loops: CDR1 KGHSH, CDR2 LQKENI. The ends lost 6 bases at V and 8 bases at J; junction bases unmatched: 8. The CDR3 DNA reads TGTGCCAGCTCCCACCTAGCGGGGGGGCAGGATGAGCAGTTCTTC. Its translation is CASSHLAGGQDEQFF.

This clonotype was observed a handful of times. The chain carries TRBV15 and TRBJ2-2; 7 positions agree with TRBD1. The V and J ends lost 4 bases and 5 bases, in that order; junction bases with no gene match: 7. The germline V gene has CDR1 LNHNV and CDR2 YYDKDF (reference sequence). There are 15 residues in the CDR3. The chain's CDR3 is CATSIRQGPTGELFF. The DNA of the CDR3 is TGTGCCACCAGCATCCGACAGGGACCGACCGGGGAGCTGTTTTTT.

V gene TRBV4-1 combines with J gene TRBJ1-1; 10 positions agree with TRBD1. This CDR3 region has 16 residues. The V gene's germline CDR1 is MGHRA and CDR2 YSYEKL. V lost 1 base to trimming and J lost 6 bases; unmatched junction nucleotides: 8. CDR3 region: CASSQGPGQGFPEAFF. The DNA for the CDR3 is TGCGCCAGCAGCCAAGGCCCGGGACAGGGGTTCCCTGAAGCTTTCTTT.

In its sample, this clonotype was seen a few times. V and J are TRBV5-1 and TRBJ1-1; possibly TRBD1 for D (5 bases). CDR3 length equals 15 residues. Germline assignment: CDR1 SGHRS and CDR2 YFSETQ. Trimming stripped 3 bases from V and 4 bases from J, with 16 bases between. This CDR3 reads CASSSLGVEGTEAFF. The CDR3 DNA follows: TGCGCCAGCAGCTCGTTGGGGGTCGAGGGCACTGAAGCTTTCTTT.

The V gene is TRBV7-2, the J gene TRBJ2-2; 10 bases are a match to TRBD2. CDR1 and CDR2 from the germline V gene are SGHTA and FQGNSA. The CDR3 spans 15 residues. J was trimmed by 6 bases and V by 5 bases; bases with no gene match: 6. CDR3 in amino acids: CASSRTSGVPGELFF. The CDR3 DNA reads TGTGCCAGCAGCCGGACTAGCGGCGTACCCGGGGAGCTGTTTTTT.

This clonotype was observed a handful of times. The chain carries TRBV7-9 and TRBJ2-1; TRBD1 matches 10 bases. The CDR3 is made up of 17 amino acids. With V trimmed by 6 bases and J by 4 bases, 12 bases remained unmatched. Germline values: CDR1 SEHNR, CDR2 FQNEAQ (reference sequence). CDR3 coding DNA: TGTGCCAGCAGGCAACAATACCGGGACAGGGGTTACAATGAGCAGTTCTTC. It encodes CASRQQYRDRGYNEQFF.

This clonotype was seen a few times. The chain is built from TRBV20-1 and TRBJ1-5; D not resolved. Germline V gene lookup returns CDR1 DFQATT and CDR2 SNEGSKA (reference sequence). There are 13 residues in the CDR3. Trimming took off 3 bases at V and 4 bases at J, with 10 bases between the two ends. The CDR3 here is CSASPRRNQPQHF. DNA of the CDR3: TGCAGTGCTAGCCCCAGGAGGAATCAGCCCCAGCATTTT.

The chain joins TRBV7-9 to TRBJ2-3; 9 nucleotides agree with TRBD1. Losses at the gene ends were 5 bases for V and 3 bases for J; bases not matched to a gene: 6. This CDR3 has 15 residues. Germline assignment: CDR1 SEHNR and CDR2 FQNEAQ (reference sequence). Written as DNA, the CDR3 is TGTGCCAGCAGCCCGGGACAGGGAGGGACAGATACGCAGTATTTT. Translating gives CASSPGQGGTDTQYF.

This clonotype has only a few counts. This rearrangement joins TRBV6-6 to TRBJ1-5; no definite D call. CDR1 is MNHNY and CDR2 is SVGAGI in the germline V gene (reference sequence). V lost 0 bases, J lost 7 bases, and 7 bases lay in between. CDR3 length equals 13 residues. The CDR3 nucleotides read TGTGCCAGCAGTTACTCGTCGATACAGCCCCAGCATTTT. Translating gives CASSYSSIQPQHF.

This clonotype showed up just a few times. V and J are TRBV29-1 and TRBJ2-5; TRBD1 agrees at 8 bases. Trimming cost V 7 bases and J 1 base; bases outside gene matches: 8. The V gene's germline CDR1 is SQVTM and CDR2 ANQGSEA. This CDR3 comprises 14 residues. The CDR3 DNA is TGCAGCGCCAACAGGGGGTACCTCCAAGAGACCCAGTACTTC. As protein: CSANRGYLQETQYF.

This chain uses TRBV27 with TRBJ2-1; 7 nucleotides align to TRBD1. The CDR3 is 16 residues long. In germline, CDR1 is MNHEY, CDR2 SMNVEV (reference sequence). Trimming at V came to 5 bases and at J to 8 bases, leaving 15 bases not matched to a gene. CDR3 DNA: TGTGCCAGCAGTCCCCGCGGCAGGGGGAAGAGGGATGAGCAGTTCTTC. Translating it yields CASSPRGRGKRDEQFF.

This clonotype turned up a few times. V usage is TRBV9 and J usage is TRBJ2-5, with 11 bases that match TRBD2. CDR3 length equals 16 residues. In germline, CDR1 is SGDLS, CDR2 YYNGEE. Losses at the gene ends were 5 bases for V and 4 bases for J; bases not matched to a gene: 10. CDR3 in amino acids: CASSELAGGRGETQYF. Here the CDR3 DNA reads TGTGCCAGCAGTGAGCTAGCGGGGGGTCGGGGAGAGACCCAGTACTTC.

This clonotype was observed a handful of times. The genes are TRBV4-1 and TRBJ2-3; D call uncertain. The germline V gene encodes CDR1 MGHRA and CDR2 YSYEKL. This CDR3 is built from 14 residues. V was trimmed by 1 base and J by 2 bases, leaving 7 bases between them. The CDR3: CASSQGTLTDTQYF. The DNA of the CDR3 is TGCGCCAGCAGCCAAGGGACGCTCACAGATACGCAGTATTTT.

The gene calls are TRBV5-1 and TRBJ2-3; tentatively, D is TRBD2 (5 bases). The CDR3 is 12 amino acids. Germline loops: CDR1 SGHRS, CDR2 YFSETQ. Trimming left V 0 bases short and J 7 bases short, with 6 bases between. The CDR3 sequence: CASSLERNTQYF. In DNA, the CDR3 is TGCGCCAGCAGCTTGGAGCGGAATACGCAGTATTTT.

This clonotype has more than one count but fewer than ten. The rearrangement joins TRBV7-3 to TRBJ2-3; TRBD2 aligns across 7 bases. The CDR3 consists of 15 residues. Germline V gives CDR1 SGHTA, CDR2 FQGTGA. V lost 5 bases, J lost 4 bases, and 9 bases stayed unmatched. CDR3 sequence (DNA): TGTGCCAGCAGCCCCGGGGGGTCCTTCGCAGATACGCAGTATTTT. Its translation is CASSPGGSFADTQYF. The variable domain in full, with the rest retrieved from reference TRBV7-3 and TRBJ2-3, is GAGVSQTPSNKVTEKGKYVELRCDPISGHTALYWYRQSLGQGPEFLIYFQGTGAADDSGLPNDRFFAVRPEGSVSTLKIQRTERGDSAVYLCASSPGGSFADTQYFGPGTRLTVL.

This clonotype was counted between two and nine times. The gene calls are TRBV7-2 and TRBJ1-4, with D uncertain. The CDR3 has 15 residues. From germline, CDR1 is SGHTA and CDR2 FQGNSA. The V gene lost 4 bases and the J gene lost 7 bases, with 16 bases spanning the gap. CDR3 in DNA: TGTGCCAGCAGCTCGGCGCGGCATTCAAGTGAAAAACTGTTTTTT. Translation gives CASSSARHSSEKLFF.

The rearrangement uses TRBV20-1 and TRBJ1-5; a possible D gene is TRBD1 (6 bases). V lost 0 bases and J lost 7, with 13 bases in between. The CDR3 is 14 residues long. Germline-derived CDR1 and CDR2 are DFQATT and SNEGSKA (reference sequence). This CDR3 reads CSARDSRGGQPQHF. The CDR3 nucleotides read TGCAGTGCTAGAGATTCCAGGGGTGGGCAGCCCCAGCATTTT.